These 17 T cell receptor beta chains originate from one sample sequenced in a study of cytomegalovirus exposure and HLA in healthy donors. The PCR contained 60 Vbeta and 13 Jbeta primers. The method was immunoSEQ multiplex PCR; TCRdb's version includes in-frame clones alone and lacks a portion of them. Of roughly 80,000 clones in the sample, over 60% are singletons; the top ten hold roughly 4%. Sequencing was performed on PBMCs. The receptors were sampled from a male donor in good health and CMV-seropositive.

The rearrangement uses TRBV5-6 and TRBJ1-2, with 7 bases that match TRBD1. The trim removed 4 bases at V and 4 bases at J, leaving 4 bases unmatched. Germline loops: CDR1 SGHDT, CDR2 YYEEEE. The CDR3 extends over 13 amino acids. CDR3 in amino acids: CASSRGQSYGYTF. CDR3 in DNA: TGTGCCAGCAGCAGGGGGCAGTCCTATGGCTACACCTTC.

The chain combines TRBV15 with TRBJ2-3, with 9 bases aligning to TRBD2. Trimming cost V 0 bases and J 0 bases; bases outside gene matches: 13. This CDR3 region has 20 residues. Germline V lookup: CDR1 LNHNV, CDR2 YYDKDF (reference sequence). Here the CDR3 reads CATSRDLKAGGRRSTDTQYF. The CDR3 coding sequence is TGTGCCACCAGCAGAGATTTAAAAGCGGGAGGAAGAAGAAGCACAGATACGCAGTATTTT.

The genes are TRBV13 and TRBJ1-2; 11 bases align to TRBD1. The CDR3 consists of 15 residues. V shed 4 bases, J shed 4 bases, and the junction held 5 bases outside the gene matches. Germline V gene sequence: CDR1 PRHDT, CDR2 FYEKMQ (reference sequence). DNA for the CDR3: TGTGCCAGCAGCTCGCGGACAGGGGGCGTCTATGGCTACACCTTC. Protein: CASSSRTGGVYGYTF.

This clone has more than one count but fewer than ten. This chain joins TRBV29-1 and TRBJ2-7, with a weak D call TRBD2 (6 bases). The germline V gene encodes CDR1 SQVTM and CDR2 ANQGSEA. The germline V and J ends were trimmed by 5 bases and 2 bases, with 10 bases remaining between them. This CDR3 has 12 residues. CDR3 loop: CSVNSGPYEQYF. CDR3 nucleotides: TGCAGCGTTAATAGCGGCCCCTACGAGCAGTACTTC.

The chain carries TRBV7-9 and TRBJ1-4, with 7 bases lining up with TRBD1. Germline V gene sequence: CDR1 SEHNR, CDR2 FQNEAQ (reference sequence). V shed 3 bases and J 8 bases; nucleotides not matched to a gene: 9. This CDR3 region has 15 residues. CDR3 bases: TGTGCCAGCAGCTTGATCCCCGACAGGGCCGAAAAACTGTTTTTT. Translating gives CASSLIPDRAEKLFF. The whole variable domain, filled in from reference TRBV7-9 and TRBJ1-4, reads DTGVSQNPRHKITKRGQNVTFRCDPISEHNRLYWYRQTLGQGPEFLTYFQNEAQLEKSRLLSDRFSAERPKGSFSTLEIQRTEQGDSAMYLCASSLIPDRAEKLFFGSGTQLSVL.

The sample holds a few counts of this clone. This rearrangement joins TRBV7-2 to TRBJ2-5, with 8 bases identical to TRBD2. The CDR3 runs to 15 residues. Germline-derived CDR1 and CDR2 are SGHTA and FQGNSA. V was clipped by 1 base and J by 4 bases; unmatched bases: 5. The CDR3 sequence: CASSLDAGGRETQYF. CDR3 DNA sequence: TGTGCCAGCAGCTTAGACGCGGGGGGCCGAGAGACCCAGTACTTC.

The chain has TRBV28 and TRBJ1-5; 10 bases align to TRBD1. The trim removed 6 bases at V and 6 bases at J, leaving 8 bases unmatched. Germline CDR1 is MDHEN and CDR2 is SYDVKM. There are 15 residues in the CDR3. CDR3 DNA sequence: TGTGCCAGCAGACCCGGGACAGGGGCCGGTCAGCCCCAGCATTTT. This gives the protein CASRPGTGAGQPQHF.

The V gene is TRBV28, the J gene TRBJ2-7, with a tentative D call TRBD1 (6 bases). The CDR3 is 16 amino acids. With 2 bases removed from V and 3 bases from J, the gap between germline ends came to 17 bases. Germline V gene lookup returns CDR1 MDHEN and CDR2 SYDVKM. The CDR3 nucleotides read TGTGCCAGCAGTTTACCACTAAACGAGGGGGTCTACGAGCAGTACTTC. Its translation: CASSLPLNEGVYEQYF.

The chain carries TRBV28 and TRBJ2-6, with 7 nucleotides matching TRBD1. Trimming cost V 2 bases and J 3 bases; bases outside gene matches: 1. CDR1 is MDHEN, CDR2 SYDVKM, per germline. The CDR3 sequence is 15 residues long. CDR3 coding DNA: TGTGCCAGCAGTTTAACAGGGGTTGGGGCCAACGTCCTGACTTTC. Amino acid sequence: CASSLTGVGANVLTF. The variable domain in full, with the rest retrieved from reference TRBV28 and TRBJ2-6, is DVKVTQSSRYLVKRTGEKVFLECVQDMDHENMFWYRQDPGLGLRLIYFSYDVKMKEKGDIPEGYSVSREKKERFSLILESASTNQTSMYLCASSLTGVGANVLTFGAGSRLTVL.

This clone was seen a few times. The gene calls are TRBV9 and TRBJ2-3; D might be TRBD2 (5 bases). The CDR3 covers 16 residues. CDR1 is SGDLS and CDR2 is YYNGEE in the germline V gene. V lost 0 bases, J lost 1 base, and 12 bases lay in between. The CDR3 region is CASSVGGGARTDTQYF. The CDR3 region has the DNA TGTGCCAGCAGCGTAGGTGGAGGAGCCCGCACAGATACGCAGTATTTT. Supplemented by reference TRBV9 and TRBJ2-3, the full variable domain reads DSGVTQTPKHLITATGQRVTLRCSPRSGDLSVYWYQQSLDQGLQFLIQYYNGEERAKGNILERFSAQQFPDLHSELNLSSLELGDSALYFCASSVGGGARTDTQYFGPGTRLTVL.

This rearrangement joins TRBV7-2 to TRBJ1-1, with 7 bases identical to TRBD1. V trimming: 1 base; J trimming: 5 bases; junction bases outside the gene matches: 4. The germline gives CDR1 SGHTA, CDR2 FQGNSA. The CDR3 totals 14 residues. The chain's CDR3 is CASSLDRGGTEAFF. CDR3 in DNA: TGTGCCAGCAGCTTAGACAGGGGTGGAACTGAAGCTTTCTTT.

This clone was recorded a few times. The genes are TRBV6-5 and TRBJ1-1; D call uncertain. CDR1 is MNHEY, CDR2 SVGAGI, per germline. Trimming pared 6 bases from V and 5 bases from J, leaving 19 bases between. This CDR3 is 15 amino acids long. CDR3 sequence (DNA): TGTGCCAGCAGACGGAGTCCTCCGGAGGAGACTGAAGCTTTCTTT. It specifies CASRRSPPEETEAFF.

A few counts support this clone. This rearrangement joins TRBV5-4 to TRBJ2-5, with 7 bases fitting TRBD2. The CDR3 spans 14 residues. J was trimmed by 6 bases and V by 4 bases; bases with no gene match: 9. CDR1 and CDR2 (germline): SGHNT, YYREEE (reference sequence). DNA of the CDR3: TGTGCCAGCAGCACGAGGGAGGGCAGTCAGACCCAGTACTTC. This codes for CASSTREGSQTQYF.

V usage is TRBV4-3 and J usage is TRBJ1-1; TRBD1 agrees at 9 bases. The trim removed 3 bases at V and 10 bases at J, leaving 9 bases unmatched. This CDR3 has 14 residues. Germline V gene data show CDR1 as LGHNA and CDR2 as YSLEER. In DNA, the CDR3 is TGCGCCAGCAGCCAGGACAGGGGCCCAAAGGGAGCTTTCTTT. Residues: CASSQDRGPKGAFF.

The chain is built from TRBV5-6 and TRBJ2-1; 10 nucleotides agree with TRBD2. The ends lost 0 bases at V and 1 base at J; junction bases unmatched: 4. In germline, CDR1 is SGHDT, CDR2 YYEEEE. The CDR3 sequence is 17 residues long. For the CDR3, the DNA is TGTGCCAGCAGCTTGGGGCCTAGCGGGAGATCCTACAATGAGCAGTTCTTC. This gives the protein CASSLGPSGRSYNEQFF.

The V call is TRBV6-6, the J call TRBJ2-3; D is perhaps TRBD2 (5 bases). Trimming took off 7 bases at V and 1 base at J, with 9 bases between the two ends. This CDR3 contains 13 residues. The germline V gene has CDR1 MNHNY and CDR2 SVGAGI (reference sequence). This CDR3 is CASTPRGTDTQYF. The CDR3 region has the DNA TGTGCCAGCACCCCGAGGGGCACAGATACGCAGTATTTT.

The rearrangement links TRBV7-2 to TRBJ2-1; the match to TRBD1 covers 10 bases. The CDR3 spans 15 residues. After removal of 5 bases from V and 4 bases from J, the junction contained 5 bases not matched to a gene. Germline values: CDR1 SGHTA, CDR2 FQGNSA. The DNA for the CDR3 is TGTGCCAGCAGCCGGCGGACAGGGGGATACAATGAGCAGTTCTTC. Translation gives CASSRRTGGYNEQFF.